Following are 21 T cell receptor beta chains from one sample sequenced in a study of T cell changes during pregnancy in multiple sclerosis. Method: immunoSEQ multiplex PCR; TCRdb's copy keeps in-frame clones and lacks some. This sample has about 60,000 clones; 90% occur once, and the top ten carry 2% to 2.5%. The material was peripheral blood, obtained in the second trimester of pregnancy. These receptors all stem from a female donor in good health, enrolled as a control in a pregnancy study.

This chain uses TRBV18 with TRBJ2-2; TRBD1 aligns across 8 bases. Germline V lookup: CDR1 KGHSH, CDR2 LQKENI. V lost 2 bases to trimming and J lost 6 bases; unmatched junction nucleotides: 8. The CDR3 is made up of 16 amino acids. CDR3 bases: TGTGCCAGCTCACCAGCTGAACAGGGGGACCCCGGGGAGCTGTTTTTT. Its protein product is CASSPAEQGDPGELFF.

V gene TRBV7-2 combines with J gene TRBJ1-4; D gene unclear. V shed 2 bases and J shed 3 bases, with 7 bases lying between them. Germline V gives CDR1 SGHTA, CDR2 FQGNSA. There are 14 residues in the CDR3. The CDR3 spells CASSLFGANEKLFF. CDR3 DNA sequence: TGTGCCAGCAGCTTATTTGGAGCTAATGAAAAACTGTTTTTT.

The chain carries TRBV14 and TRBJ2-3; 8 bases map to TRBD1. Germline V CDR1 and CDR2: SGHDN, FVKESK. After removal of 5 bases from V and 3 bases from J, the junction contained 7 bases not matched to a gene. This CDR3 has 15 residues. The CDR3 region has the DNA TGTGCCAGCAGCGTAGACAGGGGTCTAACAGATACGCAGTATTTT. Translation gives CASSVDRGLTDTQYF.

This chain joins TRBV9 and TRBJ2-2, with 10 bases matching TRBD2. Trimming took 0 bases from V and 4 from J; bases not matched to a gene: 6. CDR3 length: 17 residues. Looked up from germline, CDR1 is SGDLS and CDR2 is YYNGEE. The DNA for the CDR3 is TGTGCCAGCAGCGTAGATCTAGCGGGGGCCGTCACCGGGGAGCTGTTTTTT. This codes for CASSVDLAGAVTGELFF. The full variable domain, its missing parts supplied by reference TRBV9 and TRBJ2-2, is DSGVTQTPKHLITATGQRVTLRCSPRSGDLSVYWYQQSLDQGLQFLIQYYNGEERAKGNILERFSAQQFPDLHSELNLSSLELGDSALYFCASSVDLAGAVTGELFFGEGSRLTVL.

This clone is a singleton in its sample. The gene calls are TRBV30 and TRBJ2-3; weak D call: TRBD2 (7 bases). V lost 1 base and J 6 bases, leaving 11 bases between the germline ends. Germline values: CDR1 GTSNPN, CDR2 SVGIG (reference sequence). The CDR3 has 13 amino acids. CDR3 protein: CAWSEGGTDTQYF. The CDR3 DNA follows: TGTGCCTGGAGTGAGGGGGGGACGGATACGCAGTATTTT.

The chain's CDR3 is CASSPQDRDIQYF. CDR3 nucleotide sequence: TGTGCCAGCTCACCCCAGGACAGGGACATTCAGTACTTC. The chain joins TRBV18 to TRBJ2-4, with 8 bases identical to TRBD1. Germline V gene sequence: CDR1 KGHSH, CDR2 LQKENI. CDR3 length: 13 amino acids. With V trimmed by 3 bases and J by 8 bases, 3 bases remained unmatched. The full variable domain, its missing parts supplied by reference TRBV18 and TRBJ2-4, is NAGVMQNPRHLVRRRGQEARLRCSPMKGHSHVYWYRQLPEEGLKFMVYLQKENIIDESGMPKERFSAEFPKEGPSILRIQQVVRGDSAAYFCASSPQDRDIQYFGAGTRLSVL.

The rearrangement joins TRBV5-1 to TRBJ2-1; no clear D gene. CDR1 is SGHRS and CDR2 is YFSETQ in the germline V gene. Trimming took off 5 bases at V and 0 bases at J, with 6 bases between the two ends. The CDR3 runs 13 residues. The CDR3 DNA follows: TGCGCCAGCAGGGTTAGCTCCTACAATGAGCAGTTCTTC. Protein sequence: CASRVSSYNEQFF.

This rearrangement joins TRBV27 to TRBJ2-7; possible D gene TRBD2, 6 bases. Germline V gene lookup returns CDR1 MNHEY and CDR2 SMNVEV (reference sequence). This CDR3 is built from 11 residues. Trimming shortened V by 3 bases and J by 6 bases, and 6 bases separated the two germline ends. The CDR3 coding sequence is TGTGCCAGCAGTTTCGGGGGCGAGCAGTACTTC. Translated, it gives CASSFGGEQYF.

This chain uses TRBV28 with TRBJ1-2; D unclear. This CDR3 has 13 amino acids. Trimming took 6 bases from V and 1 from J, leaving 9 bases between them. Germline CDR1 MDHEN, CDR2 SYDVKM. The CDR3 is CASSPRFNYGYTF. CDR3 in DNA: TGTGCCAGCAGCCCCAGGTTTAACTATGGCTACACCTTC.

This clone has more than one count but fewer than ten. The rearrangement links TRBV19 to TRBJ2-2, with 7 bases aligning to TRBD2. Losses at the gene ends were 10 bases for V and 5 bases for J; bases not matched to a gene: 7. From germline, CDR1 is LNHDA and CDR2 SQIVND (reference sequence). The CDR3 spans 13 residues. Here the CDR3 DNA reads TGTGCCACTGCGACTAGCAATACCGGGGAGCTGTTTTTT. Protein: CATATSNTGELFF.

The J gene is TRBJ2-7, the V gene TRBV27, with a tentative D call TRBD2 (7 bases). The germline gives CDR1 MNHEY, CDR2 SMNVEV (reference sequence). The CDR3 has 12 amino acids. With 2 bases removed from V and 6 bases from J, the gap between germline ends came to 8 bases. CDR3 protein: CASSLGGAEQYF. For the CDR3, the DNA is TGTGCCAGCAGTTTAGGGGGGGCCGAGCAGTACTTC.

V usage is TRBV19 and J usage is TRBJ1-1; perhaps TRBD1 as D (5 bases). Trimming shortened V by 5 bases and J by 6 bases, and 16 bases separated the two germline ends. This CDR3 has 14 residues. Germline CDR1 LNHDA, CDR2 SQIVND (reference sequence). CDR3 sequence reads: CASSPNPGGAEAFF. CDR3 DNA sequence: TGTGCCAGTAGTCCGAACCCCGGGGGTGCTGAAGCTTTCTTT.

V gene TRBV21-1 combines with J gene TRBJ1-5; the D segment call TRBD1 is taken from the table without a DNA check. TRBV21-1 is a pseudogene segment. The CDR3 consists of 17 residues. CDR3 sequence (DNA): TGTGCCAGCAGCCACCTCAGGGGACCTAGGAGCAATCAGCCCCAGCATTTT. This encodes CASSHLRGPRSNQPQHF.

The V gene is TRBV18, the J gene TRBJ1-6, with a possible D match to TRBD1 (5 bases). Trimming cost V 6 bases and J 10 bases, with 16 bases left between them. Germline V gene lookup returns CDR1 KGHSH and CDR2 LQKENI. The CDR3 sequence is 14 residues long. This chain's CDR3 is CASSRTRMESPLHF. The CDR3 nucleotides are TGTGCCAGCTCTAGGACACGAATGGAATCACCCCTCCACTTT.

The chain combines TRBV7-6 with TRBJ2-2; a weak D match, TRBD1 (5 bases). V lost 5 bases to trimming and J lost 10 bases, with 14 bases between them. Germline lookup yields CDR1 SGHVS and CDR2 FNYEAQ. The CDR3 spans 13 residues. DNA for the CDR3: TGTGCCAGCAGCCCAGGGCGGCCGGAGGAGCTGTTTTTT. The encoded protein is CASSPGRPEELFF.

The CDR3 nucleotides read TGTGCCAGCAGCGTAGCTTGGGGCAAGAACACTGAAGCTTTCTTT. Its translation: CASSVAWGKNTEAFF. J is TRBJ1-1 and V is TRBV9, with a possible D match to TRBD1 (5 bases). V was shortened by 0 bases and J by 1 base, with 10 bases between the two germline ends. Germline V gives CDR1 SGDLS, CDR2 YYNGEE. This CDR3 has 15 residues.

The chain recombines TRBV29-1 with TRBJ1-6, with a weak D call TRBD1 (6 bases). Per germline, CDR1 SQVTM and CDR2 ANQGSEA. CDR3 length: 14 amino acids. V lost 4 bases to trimming and J lost 5 bases, with 12 bases between them. The CDR3 is CSVGGPDNNSPLHF. The CDR3 DNA is TGCAGCGTTGGGGGGCCAGACAATAATTCACCCCTCCACTTT.

V is TRBV4-2 and J is TRBJ2-3; TRBD2 might be the D (6 bases). From germline, CDR1 is LGHNA and CDR2 YNFKEQ. V gave up 0 bases and J gave up 4 bases, with 8 bases separating them. The CDR3 is 14 amino acids. The DNA of the CDR3 is TGTGCCAGCAGCCAAGATTCTAGCGCAGATACGCAGTATTTT. It encodes CASSQDSSADTQYF.

V is TRBV28 and J is TRBJ1-1, with D maybe TRBD1 (5 bases). This CDR3 has 14 amino acids. Per the germline V gene, CDR1 is MDHEN and CDR2 is SYDVKM. V lost 5 bases and J 6 bases, leaving 16 bases between the germline ends. CDR3 sequence reads: CASSVIRVGAEAFF. The DNA for the CDR3 is TGTGCCAGCAGTGTAATAAGGGTAGGGGCTGAAGCTTTCTTT.

The genes are TRBV29-1 and TRBJ1-1; D unclear. Trimming cost V 4 bases and J 1 base, with 10 bases left between them. Germline CDR1 reads SQVTM; CDR2 reads ANQGSEA. The CDR3 spans 13 residues. Here the CDR3 reads CSVVQVANTEAFF. The DNA of the CDR3 is TGCAGCGTTGTGCAGGTCGCGAACACTGAAGCTTTCTTT. The entire variable domain, with the rest obtained from reference TRBV29-1 and TRBJ1-1, is as follows: SAVISQKPSRDICQRGTSLTIQCQVDSQVTMMFWYRQQPGQSLTLIATANQGSEATYESGFVIDKFPISRPNLTFSTLTVSNMSPEDSSIYLCSVVQVANTEAFFGQGTRLTVV.

The chain recombines TRBV11-2 with TRBJ1-1; no firm D call. Per the germline V gene, CDR1 is SGHAT and CDR2 is FQNNGV. This CDR3 contains 12 residues. Trimming took 4 bases from V and 6 from J, leaving 9 bases between them. In DNA form, the CDR3 reads TGTGCCAGCAGCTGGCAGGTGCCTGAAGCTTTCTTT. Its protein product is CASSWQVPEAFF.